These 6 T cell receptor beta chains were all obtained from the same sample, sequenced in a study of blood T cell repertoires in COVID-19. Some clones are missing from TCRdb's copy, which holds only in-frame ones; the method was immunoSEQ multiplex PCR. This table holds under 400,000 clones, more than 75% found once. Sequenced input: PBMCs or T cells enriched from blood (not recorded which). The receptors originated from a man aged 40-55 years in a cohort exposed to, infected with or recovered from COVID-19 (not recorded which).

V and J are TRBV3-1 (or the pseudogene TRBV3-2) and TRBJ1-5; D call uncertain. This CDR3 has 13 amino acids. Germline CDR1 is LGHDT and CDR2 is YNNKEL (reference sequence). V was trimmed by 2 bases and J by 7 bases, leaving 9 bases between them. The CDR3 region has the DNA TGTGCCAGCAGCCAATCGTGGAGCCAGCCCCAGCATTTT. This encodes CASSQSWSQPQHF.

This chain joins TRBV9 and TRBJ2-3; D is ambiguous. The germline V gene has CDR1 SGDLS and CDR2 YYNGEE. This CDR3 region has 13 residues. V was clipped by 0 bases and J by 2 bases, with 4 bases between them. The CDR3 DNA reads as TGTGCCAGCAGCGTAGCCGTCACAGATACGCAGTATTTT. Its translation is CASSVAVTDTQYF.

The chain employs TRBV6-5 and TRBJ1-5; tentatively, D is TRBD1 (6 bases). The V gene lost 0 bases and the J gene lost 2 bases, with 8 bases spanning the gap. The CDR3 runs 15 residues. Germline V gene lookup returns CDR1 MNHEY and CDR2 SVGAGI. The CDR3, as DNA: TGTGCCAGCAGTTACTCACACAGGGGCAATCAGCCCCAGCATTTT. Translation: CASSYSHRGNQPQHF.

The chain joins TRBV19 to TRBJ2-7, with 7 bases that match TRBD2. CDR3 length: 14 amino acids. In germline, CDR1 is LNHDA, CDR2 SQIVND (reference sequence). Trimming cost V 5 bases and J 6 bases; bases outside gene matches: 10. CDR3 region: CASSSGGPYGEQYF. CDR3 in DNA: TGTGCCAGTAGTTCGGGAGGTCCATACGGCGAGCAGTACTTC.

V is TRBV7-9 and J is TRBJ2-1, with 11 bases identical to TRBD2. With 4 bases clipped from V and 8 bases from J, the junction kept 4 bases outside the gene matches. Per germline, CDR1 SEHNR and CDR2 FQNEAQ (reference sequence). This CDR3 is built from 14 residues. The CDR3 bases are TGTGCCAGCAGCTCACTAGCGGGAGTTGATGAGCAGTTCTTC. Its protein product is CASSSLAGVDEQFF. Variable domain in full (rest from reference TRBV7-9 and TRBJ2-1): DTGVSQNPRHKITKRGQNVTFRCDPISEHNRLYWYRQTLGQGPEFLTYFQNEAQLEKSRLLSDRFSAERPKGSFSTLEIQRTEQGDSAMYLCASSSLAGVDEQFFGPGTRLTVL.

In DNA form, the CDR3 reads TGCAGTGCTGACAAATACACTGAAGCTTTCTTT. This sequence encodes CSADKYTEAFF. The chain recombines TRBV20-1 with TRBJ1-1, with D unresolved. V was cut by 5 bases and J by 3 bases, with 7 bases left in between. Germline CDR1 reads DFQATT; CDR2 reads SNEGSKA (reference sequence). CDR3 length equals 11 residues.